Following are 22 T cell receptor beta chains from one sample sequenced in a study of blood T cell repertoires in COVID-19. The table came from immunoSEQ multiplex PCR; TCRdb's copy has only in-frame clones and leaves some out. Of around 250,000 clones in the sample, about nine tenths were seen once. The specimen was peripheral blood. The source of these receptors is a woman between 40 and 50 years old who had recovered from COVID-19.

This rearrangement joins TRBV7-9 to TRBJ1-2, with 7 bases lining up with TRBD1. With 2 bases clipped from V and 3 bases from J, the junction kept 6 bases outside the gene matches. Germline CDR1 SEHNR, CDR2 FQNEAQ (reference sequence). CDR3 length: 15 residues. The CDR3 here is CASSLQWQGDYGYTF. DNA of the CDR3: TGTGCCAGCAGCTTACAATGGCAGGGGGACTATGGCTACACCTTC.

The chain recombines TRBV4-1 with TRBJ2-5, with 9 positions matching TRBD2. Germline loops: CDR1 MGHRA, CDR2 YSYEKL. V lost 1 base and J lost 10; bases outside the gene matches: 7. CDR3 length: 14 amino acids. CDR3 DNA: TGCGCCAGCAGCCAAGGGAGCCTAGCGGGATACCAGTACTTC. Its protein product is CASSQGSLAGYQYF.

The CDR3: CASSRDRAHEQFF. The CDR3 region has the DNA TGTGCCAGCAGCCGGGACAGGGCCCATGAGCAGTTCTTC. The rearrangement joins TRBV7-8 to TRBJ2-1, with 9 nucleotides matching TRBD1. The CDR3 covers 13 residues. Per the germline V gene, CDR1 is SGHVS and CDR2 is FQNEAQ. Trimming cost V 5 bases and J 8 bases; bases outside gene matches: 4.

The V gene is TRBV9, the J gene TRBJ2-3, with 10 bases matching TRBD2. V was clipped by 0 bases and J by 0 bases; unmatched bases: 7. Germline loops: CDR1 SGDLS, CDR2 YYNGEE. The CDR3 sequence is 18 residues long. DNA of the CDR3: TGTGCCAGCAGCGTAGGGGTTCTAGCGGGAGCTAGCACAGATACGCAGTATTTT. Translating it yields CASSVGVLAGASTDTQYF. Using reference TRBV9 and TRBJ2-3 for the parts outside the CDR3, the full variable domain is DSGVTQTPKHLITATGQRVTLRCSPRSGDLSVYWYQQSLDQGLQFLIQYYNGEERAKGNILERFSAQQFPDLHSELNLSSLELGDSALYFCASSVGVLAGASTDTQYFGPGTRLTVL.

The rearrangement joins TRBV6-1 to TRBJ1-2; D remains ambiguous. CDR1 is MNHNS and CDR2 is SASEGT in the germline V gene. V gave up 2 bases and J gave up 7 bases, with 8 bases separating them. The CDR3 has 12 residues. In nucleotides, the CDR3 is TGTGCCAGCAGTGAACAGGATTTTGGCTACACCTTC. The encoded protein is CASSEQDFGYTF.

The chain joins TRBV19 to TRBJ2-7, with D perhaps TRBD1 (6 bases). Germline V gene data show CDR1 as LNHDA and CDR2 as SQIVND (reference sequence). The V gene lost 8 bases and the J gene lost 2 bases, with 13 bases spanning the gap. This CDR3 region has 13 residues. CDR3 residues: CASSPRQAYEQYF. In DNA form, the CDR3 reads TGTGCCAGTTCCCCTAGACAGGCCTACGAGCAGTACTTC.

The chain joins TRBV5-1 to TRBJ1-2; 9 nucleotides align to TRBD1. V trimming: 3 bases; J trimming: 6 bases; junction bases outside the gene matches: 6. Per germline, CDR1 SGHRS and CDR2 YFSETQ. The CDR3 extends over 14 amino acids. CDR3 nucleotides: TGCGCCAGCAGCTACCGGACAGGGGAGGATGGCTACACCTTC. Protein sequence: CASSYRTGEDGYTF.

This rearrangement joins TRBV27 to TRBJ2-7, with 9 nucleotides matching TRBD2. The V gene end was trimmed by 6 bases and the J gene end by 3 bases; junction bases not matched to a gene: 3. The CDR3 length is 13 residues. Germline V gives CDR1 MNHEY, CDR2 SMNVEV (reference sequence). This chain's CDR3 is CASSRLADYEQYF. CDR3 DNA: TGTGCCAGCAGCAGACTAGCGGACTACGAGCAGTACTTC.

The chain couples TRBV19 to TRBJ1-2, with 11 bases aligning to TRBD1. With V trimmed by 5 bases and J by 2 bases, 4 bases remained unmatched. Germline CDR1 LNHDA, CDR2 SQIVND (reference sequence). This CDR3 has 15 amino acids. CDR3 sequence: CASSRWDRGNYGYTF. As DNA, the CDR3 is TGTGCCAGTAGTCGCTGGGACAGGGGGAACTATGGCTACACCTTC.

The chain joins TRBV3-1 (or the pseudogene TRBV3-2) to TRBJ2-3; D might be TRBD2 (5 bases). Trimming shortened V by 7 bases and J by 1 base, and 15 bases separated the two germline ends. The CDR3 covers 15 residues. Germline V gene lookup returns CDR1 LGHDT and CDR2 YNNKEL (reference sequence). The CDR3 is CASTLRGGGTDTQYF. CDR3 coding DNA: TGTGCCAGCACCCTCCGGGGTGGAGGCACAGATACGCAGTATTTT.

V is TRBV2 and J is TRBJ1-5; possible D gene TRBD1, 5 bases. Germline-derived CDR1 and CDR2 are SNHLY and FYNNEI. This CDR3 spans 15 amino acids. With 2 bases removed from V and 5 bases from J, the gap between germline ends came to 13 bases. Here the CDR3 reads CASSERREGDQPQHF. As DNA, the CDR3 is TGTGCCAGCAGTGAACGCAGGGAGGGTGATCAGCCCCAGCATTTT.

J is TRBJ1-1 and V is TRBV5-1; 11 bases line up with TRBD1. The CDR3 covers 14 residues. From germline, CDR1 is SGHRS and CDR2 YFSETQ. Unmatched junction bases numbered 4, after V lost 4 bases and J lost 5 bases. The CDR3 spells CASSMGTGGTEAFF. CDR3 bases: TGCGCCAGCAGCATGGGGACAGGGGGGACTGAAGCTTTCTTT.

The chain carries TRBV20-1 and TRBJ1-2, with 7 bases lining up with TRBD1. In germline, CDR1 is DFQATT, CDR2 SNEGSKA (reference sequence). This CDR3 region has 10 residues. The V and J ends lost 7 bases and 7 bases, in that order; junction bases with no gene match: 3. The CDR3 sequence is CSGQGGGYTF. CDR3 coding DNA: TGCAGTGGACAGGGTGGTGGCTACACCTTC.

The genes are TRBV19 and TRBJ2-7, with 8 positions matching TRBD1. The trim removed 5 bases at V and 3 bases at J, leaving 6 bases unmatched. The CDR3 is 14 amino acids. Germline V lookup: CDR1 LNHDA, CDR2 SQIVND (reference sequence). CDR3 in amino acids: CASSAGQGVYEQYF. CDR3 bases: TGTGCCAGTAGTGCCGGACAGGGAGTCTACGAGCAGTACTTC.

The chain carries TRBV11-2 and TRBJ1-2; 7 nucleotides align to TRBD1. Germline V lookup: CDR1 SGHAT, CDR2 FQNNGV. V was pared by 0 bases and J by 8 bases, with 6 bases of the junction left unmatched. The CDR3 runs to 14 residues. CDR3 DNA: TGTGCCAGCAGCTTAGATCCCCAGGGGGTCGGCTACACCTTC. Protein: CASSLDPQGVGYTF.

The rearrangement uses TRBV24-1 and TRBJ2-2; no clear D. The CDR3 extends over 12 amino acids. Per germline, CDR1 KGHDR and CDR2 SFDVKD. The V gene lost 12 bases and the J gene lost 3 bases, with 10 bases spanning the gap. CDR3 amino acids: CASEADTGELFF. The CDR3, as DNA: TGTGCCTCTGAGGCAGACACCGGGGAGCTGTTTTTT.

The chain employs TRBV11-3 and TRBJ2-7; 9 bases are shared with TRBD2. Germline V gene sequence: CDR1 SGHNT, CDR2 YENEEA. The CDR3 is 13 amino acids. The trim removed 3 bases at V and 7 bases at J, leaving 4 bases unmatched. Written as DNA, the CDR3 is TGTGCCAGCAGCTTTAGCGGGAGAGGGGAGCAGTACTTC. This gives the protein CASSFSGRGEQYF.

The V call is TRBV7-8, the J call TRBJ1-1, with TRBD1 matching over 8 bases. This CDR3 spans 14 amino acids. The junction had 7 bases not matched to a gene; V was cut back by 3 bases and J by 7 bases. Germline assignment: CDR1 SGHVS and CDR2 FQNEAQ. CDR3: CASSLQSQGVEAFF. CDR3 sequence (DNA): TGTGCCAGCAGCTTGCAGTCACAGGGGGTTGAAGCTTTCTTT.

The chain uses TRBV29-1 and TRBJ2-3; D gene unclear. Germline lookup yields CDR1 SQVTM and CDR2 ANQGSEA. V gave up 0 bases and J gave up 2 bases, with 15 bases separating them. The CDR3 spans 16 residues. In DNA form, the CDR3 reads TGCAGCGTTGAAGATTGGCAGTCGCAGGCCACAGATACGCAGTATTTT. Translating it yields CSVEDWQSQATDTQYF.

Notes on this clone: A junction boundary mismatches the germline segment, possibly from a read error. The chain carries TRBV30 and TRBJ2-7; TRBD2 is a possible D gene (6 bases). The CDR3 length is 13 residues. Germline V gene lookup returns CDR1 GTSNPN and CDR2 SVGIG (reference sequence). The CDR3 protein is CAGRTTHSYEQYF. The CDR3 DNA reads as TGTGCCGGGAGGACTACGCATTCCTACGAGCAGTACTTC.

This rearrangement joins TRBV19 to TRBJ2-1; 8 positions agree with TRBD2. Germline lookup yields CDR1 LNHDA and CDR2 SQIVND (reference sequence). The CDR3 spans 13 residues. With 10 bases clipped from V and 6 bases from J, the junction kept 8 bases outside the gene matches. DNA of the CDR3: TGTGCCACCTACGGGACTAGAGGCAATGAGCAGTTCTTC. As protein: CATYGTRGNEQFF.

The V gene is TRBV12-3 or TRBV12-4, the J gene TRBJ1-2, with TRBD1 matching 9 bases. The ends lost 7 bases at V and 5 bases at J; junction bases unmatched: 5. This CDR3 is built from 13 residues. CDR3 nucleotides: TGTGCCAGCACCTTCGGGACAGGGTATGGCTACACCTTC. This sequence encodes CASTFGTGYGYTF.